This entry concerns a single T cell receptor beta chain. This entry belongs to a study of blood T cell repertoires in COVID-19. Study-wide context: There were acute and convalescent COVID-19 samples, and they came from the United States, Italy and Spain. Sample material is recorded as cDNA or gDNA derived from T cells, B-cell-depleted T cells, or PBMCs.

CDR1 is KGHSH, CDR2 LQKENI, per germline. The CDR3 is 15 amino acids. V was clipped by 3 bases and J by 6 bases, with 15 bases between them. As handled by the study authors: From reference gene primer amplification, estimates of nucleated cell counts were derived. TCRdb's copy holds only in-frame clones and misses some; the assay was immunoSEQ multiplex PCR. D and trimming were read from the DNA, whereas the V and J calls and clone size are those reported in that table. The sample includes 80,000 to 100,000 clones, 75% to 85% seen only once; the top ten take around 24%. The rearrangement uses TRBV18 and TRBJ2-4; D may be TRBD2 (6 bases). The sequenced sample consisted of peripheral blood. This clonotype originated in a man between 65 and 80 years old with acute or convalescent COVID-19. CDR3 loop: CASSPGGLTLNIQYF. Here the CDR3 DNA reads TGTGCCAGCTCACCTGGGGGACTCACTTTAAACATTCAGTACTTC.